This T cell receptor (beta chain) was sequenced for a study of T cell responses to AZD1222 COVID-19 vaccine. Assay used: immunoSEQ multiplex PCR; TCRdb lists only in-frame clones, some missing. This sample yields some 120,000 clones, of which about 90% are seen a single time; 8.5% to 12% belongs to the top ten. This clone came up once. The CDR3 runs to 15 residues. The germline V gene encodes CDR1 MDHEN and CDR2 SYDVKM. V was pared by 3 bases and J by 2 bases, with 12 bases between. The source material was peripheral blood, sampled on day 0 of AZD1222 vaccination. The chain links TRBV28 to TRBJ2-3, with a tentative D call TRBD1 (6 bases). The clonotype originates from an adult in good health. The CDR3 region has the DNA TGTGCCAGCAGTTTGCCCCCAGGGGACACAGATACGCAGTATTTT. Encoded protein: CASSLPPGDTDTQYF.